The 28 T cell receptor beta chains reported below all come from one sample, sequenced in a study of shared clonotypes between healthy human individuals. Method: immunoSEQ multiplex PCR; TCRdb's copy keeps in-frame clones and lacks some. This table holds some 2.3 million clones, 80% to 95% found once. Sequencing was carried out using naive CD4+ T cells from PBMCs. Regarding subset: CD45RA+ positively selected. These receptors originate from a man aged 18 to 30 in good health. Some clones in this sample may be carry-over from other donors' samples.

This chain uses TRBV7-2 with TRBJ2-3; no definite D call. The CDR3 loop spans 15 amino acids. The V end lost 4 bases, the J end lost 5 bases, and 16 bases lay between the germline ends. Germline V gene lookup returns CDR1 SGHTA and CDR2 FQGNSA. CDR3 in DNA: TGTGCCAGCAGCTACGGCCTTCCCGGGCAAGATACGCAGTATTTT. It codes for CASSYGLPGQDTQYF.

The CDR3 loop is CASSSLRNTGELFF. The CDR3 coding sequence is TGTGCCAGCAGTTCCTTAAGAAACACCGGGGAGCTGTTTTTT. The chain links TRBV2 to TRBJ2-2; D remains unclear. The germline V gene has CDR1 SNHLY and CDR2 FYNNEI. The ends were cut back, 5 bases at V and 2 bases at J, with 9 bases in the middle. The CDR3 totals 14 residues.

V is TRBV5-4 and J is TRBJ2-2, with TRBD1 matching over 7 bases. V shed 4 bases, J shed 1 base, and the junction held 4 bases outside the gene matches. This CDR3 region has 15 residues. CDR1 SGHNT and CDR2 YYREEE come from the germline V gene (reference sequence). The CDR3 region has the DNA TGTGCCAGCAGCCTCCGACAGGGGAACACCGGGGAGCTGTTTTTT. Protein: CASSLRQGNTGELFF. The complete variable domain, with remaining parts taken from reference TRBV5-4 and TRBJ2-2, reads ETGVTQSPTHLIKTRGQQVTLRCSSQSGHNTVSWYQQALGQGPQFIFQYYREEENGRGNFPPRFSGLQFPNYSSELNVNALELDDSALYLCASSLRQGNTGELFFGEGSRLTVL.

The sample holds a few counts of this clone. At the DNA level, this CDR3 is encoded by other sequences in the same sample as well. The rearrangement joins TRBV7-3 to TRBJ1-1; 8 bases align to TRBD1. Germline CDR1 reads SGHTA; CDR2 reads FQGTGA. This CDR3 has 14 residues. With V trimmed by 5 bases and J by 4 bases, 6 bases remained unmatched. The CDR3 is CASSPGQGSTEAFF. For the CDR3, the DNA is TGTGCCAGCAGCCCCGGACAGGGCAGCACTGAAGCTTTCTTT.

V usage is TRBV4-2 and J usage is TRBJ2-7, with 8 positions matching TRBD2. J gave up 4 bases and V 3 bases, and 5 bases lay outside the gene matches. The CDR3 length is 14 residues. Germline CDR1 is LGHNA and CDR2 is YNFKEQ. DNA of the CDR3: TGTGCCAGCAGCCAGAATAGCGGGACGTACGAGCAGTACTTC. This gives the protein CASSQNSGTYEQYF.

V gene TRBV10-3 combines with J gene TRBJ2-7; 9 bases map to TRBD1. CDR3 length: 14 residues. V lost 5 bases and J lost 2; bases outside the gene matches: 4. Germline V gives CDR1 ENHRY, CDR2 SYGVKD. CDR3 amino acids: CAISTGQGTYEQYF. CDR3 DNA sequence: TGTGCCATCAGTACGGGACAGGGCACCTACGAGCAGTACTTC.

Of note for this clone: In the same sample, other DNA sequences code for this CDR3. The gene calls are TRBV18 and TRBJ2-1, with a weak D call TRBD2 (7 bases). The CDR3 has 16 residues. Germline V gene lookup returns CDR1 KGHSH and CDR2 LQKENI. V dropped 3 bases and J dropped 0 bases, with 12 bases sitting between them. Here the CDR3 DNA reads TGTGCCAGCTCACCTGCGGGGGCACGCTCCTACAATGAGCAGTTCTTC. Its protein product is CASSPAGARSYNEQFF.

The chain links TRBV18 to TRBJ1-4; D not resolved. There are 15 residues in the CDR3. CDR1 KGHSH and CDR2 LQKENI come from the germline V gene. Trimming stripped 1 base from V and 7 bases from J, with 13 bases between. The DNA for the CDR3 is TGTGCCAGCTCACCACTTGGGCAGAAGTTTGAAAAACTGTTTTTT. Translation: CASSPLGQKFEKLFF.

The genes are TRBV6-1 and TRBJ1-1, with a possible D match to TRBD1 (5 bases). The V end was cut by 1 base, the J end by 1 base, with 13 bases between. The CDR3 contains 16 residues. Germline values: CDR1 MNHNS, CDR2 SASEGT. CDR3 region: CASSEVGRGWNTEAFF. CDR3 coding DNA: TGTGCCAGCAGTGAAGTAGGCCGGGGGTGGAACACTGAAGCTTTCTTT.

This chain links TRBV6-5 with TRBJ2-3; no clear D gene. Germline V lookup: CDR1 MNHEY, CDR2 SVGAGI. This CDR3 comprises 15 residues. V dropped 2 bases and J dropped 1 base, with 10 bases sitting between them. CDR3 DNA: TGTGCCAGCAGTTACGGAAGGAGTCGCACAGATACGCAGTATTTT. Protein product: CASSYGRSRTDTQYF.

As regards this clone: This CDR3 is also generated by other DNA sequences in the sample. The CDR3 protein is CSARDRGEQYF. The CDR3 nucleotides read TGCAGTGCTAGAGATCGGGGAGAGCAGTACTTC. The V and J genes are TRBV20-1 and TRBJ2-7, with D possibly TRBD2 on 5 matching bases. The CDR3 is made up of 11 amino acids. V dropped 0 bases and J dropped 7 bases, with 7 bases sitting between them. The V gene's germline CDR1 is DFQATT and CDR2 SNEGSKA (reference sequence).

V and J are TRBV9 and TRBJ2-1; D is perhaps TRBD2 (5 bases). The germline CDR1 and CDR2 sequences are SGDLS and YYNGEE. The CDR3 is 16 residues long. Trimming cost V 3 bases and J 9 bases, with 22 bases left between them. Written as DNA, the CDR3 is TGTGCCAGCAGCGCACAGACTGGCCTAATCAGCGGTGAGCAGTTCTTC. It specifies CASSAQTGLISGEQFF.

This rearrangement joins TRBV28 to TRBJ1-2; 10 bases fit TRBD1. The CDR3 has 17 amino acids. The J segment lost 11 bases and the V segment lost 2 bases, leaving 17 bases of the junction unmatched. Germline V lookup: CDR1 MDHEN, CDR2 SYDVKM. The chain's CDR3 is CASSLSLIVGDRGVYTF. CDR3 DNA: TGTGCCAGCAGTTTAAGTTTGATTGTGGGGGACAGGGGCGTTTACACCTTC.

The rearrangement links TRBV7-9 to TRBJ2-3; 13 bases agree with TRBD2. V dropped 2 bases and J dropped 1; count of bases not matched to a gene: 3. This CDR3 comprises 17 residues. Germline V lookup: CDR1 SEHNR, CDR2 FQNEAQ (reference sequence). The CDR3 protein is CASSLLLAGGGTDTQYF. For the CDR3, the DNA is TGTGCCAGCAGCTTACTACTAGCGGGAGGGGGCACAGATACGCAGTATTTT.

The rearrangement joins TRBV7-8 to TRBJ1-2; 8 bases agree with TRBD1. Germline trimming cut 11 bases from V and 5 bases from J; bases unmatched to any gene: 10. The CDR3 loop spans 13 amino acids. Germline assignment: CDR1 SGHVS and CDR2 FQNEAQ. CDR3 coding DNA: TGTGCCTGCGGGACAGGCAGTAATTATGGCTACACCTTC. Residues: CACGTGSNYGYTF.

DNA of the CDR3: TGTGCCAGTGGGCGTCGGACTTTTCCCAAAAACATTCAGTACTTC. It is translated as CASGRRTFPKNIQYF. The V call is TRBV28, the J call TRBJ2-4; perhaps TRBD2 as D (5 bases). The germline gives CDR1 MDHEN, CDR2 SYDVKM. The CDR3 length is 15 residues. Trimming cost V 9 bases and J 2 bases, with 17 bases left between them.

In nucleotides, the CDR3 is TGTGCCAGCAGATATAGCGGGAGGGGGTCCTACGAGCAGTACTTC. Translated, it gives CASRYSGRGSYEQYF. The rearrangement joins TRBV28 to TRBJ2-7, with 11 bases lining up with TRBD2. J was trimmed by 1 base and V by 6 bases; bases with no gene match: 5. Per the germline V gene, CDR1 is MDHEN and CDR2 is SYDVKM. This CDR3 has 15 amino acids.

The V call is TRBV7-2, the J call TRBJ1-2; 7 nucleotides align to TRBD1. Germline V CDR1 and CDR2: SGHTA, FQGNSA. J gave up 4 bases and V 5 bases, and 16 bases lay outside the gene matches. This CDR3 is 17 amino acids long. The CDR3 DNA follows: TGTGCCAGCAGCCCTCGGGACAGTATCCTTCTGAGCTATGGCTACACCTTC. Encoded protein: CASSPRDSILLSYGYTF. Full variable domain (missing parts from reference TRBV7-2 and TRBJ1-2): GAGVSQSPSNKVTEKGKDVELRCDPISGHTALYWYRQSLGQGLEFLIYFQGNSAPDKSGLPSDRFSAERTGGSVSTLTIQRTQQEDSAVYLCASSPRDSILLSYGYTFGSGTRLTVV.

The V gene is TRBV27, the J gene TRBJ1-5, with 8 bases matching TRBD1. CDR3 length: 14 residues. Trimming took 8 bases from V and 6 from J; bases not matched to a gene: 9. Germline-derived CDR1 and CDR2 are MNHEY and SMNVEV (reference sequence). In DNA, the CDR3 is TGTGCCAGCGCCGGGGACAGGACTTTTCAGCCCCAGCATTTT. This gives the protein CASAGDRTFQPQHF.

The chain combines TRBV28 with TRBJ2-7; 7 bases align to TRBD1. V lost 7 bases, J lost 4 bases, and 4 bases stayed unmatched. Looked up from germline, CDR1 is MDHEN and CDR2 is SYDVKM. The CDR3 totals 12 residues. CDR3 bases: TGTGCCAGCACCCAACAGGGGTACGAGCAGTACTTC. Its translation is CASTQQGYEQYF.

V and J are TRBV7-9 and TRBJ1-1; a weak D match, TRBD1 (5 bases). Per the germline V gene, CDR1 is SEHNR and CDR2 is FQNEAQ (reference sequence). With 2 bases removed from V and 6 bases from J, the gap between germline ends came to 13 bases. The CDR3 has 14 residues. In DNA form, the CDR3 reads TGTGCCAGCAGCTTACCCGTACCGGGGGCTGAAGCTTTCTTT. Translating gives CASSLPVPGAEAFF. The full variable domain, completed using reference TRBV7-9 and TRBJ1-1, is DTGVSQNPRHKITKRGQNVTFRCDPISEHNRLYWYRQTLGQGPEFLTYFQNEAQLEKSRLLSDRFSAERPKGSFSTLEIQRTEQGDSAMYLCASSLPVPGAEAFFGQGTRLTVV.

The genes are TRBV5-4 and TRBJ2-3; D perhaps matches TRBD2 (5 bases). In germline, CDR1 is SGHNT, CDR2 YYREEE (reference sequence). The CDR3 has 15 residues. The V and J ends lost 4 bases and 5 bases respectively, with 17 bases between them. The CDR3 nucleotides are TGTGCCAGCAGCACCCGGACTGTTACTAAAGATACGCAGTATTTT. It is translated as CASSTRTVTKDTQYF.

The sample holds a few counts of this clone. CDR3 loop: CAWSQSSNTEAFF. CDR3 in DNA: TGTGCCTGGAGTCAATCCTCAAACACTGAAGCTTTCTTT. The chain links TRBV30 to TRBJ1-1; D not certain. The CDR3 loop spans 13 amino acids. Trimming removed 2 bases from V and 2 bases from J, with 9 bases in between. CDR1 GTSNPN and CDR2 SVGIG come from the germline V gene (reference sequence). The complete variable domain, with remaining parts taken from reference TRBV30 and TRBJ1-1, reads SQTIHQWPATLVQPVGSPLSLECTVEGTSNPNLYWYRQAAGRGLQLLFYSVGIGQISSEVPQNLSASRPQDRQFILSSKKLLLSDSGFYLCAWSQSSNTEAFFGQGTRLTVV.

J is TRBJ1-3 and V is TRBV11-2; 7 positions match TRBD1. CDR3 length: 15 residues. The junction had 4 bases not matched to a gene; V was cut back by 3 bases and J by 2 bases. Looked up from germline, CDR1 is SGHAT and CDR2 is FQNNGV. CDR3 sequence (DNA): TGTGCCAGCAGCTTCGACAGGGACCCTGGAAACACCATATATTTT. Translating it yields CASSFDRDPGNTIYF.

The V gene is TRBV6-1, the J gene TRBJ1-5; D is possibly TRBD1 (6 bases). Trimming cost V 7 bases and J 7 bases, with 17 bases left between them. The CDR3 consists of 14 residues. Germline CDR1 and CDR2: MNHNS and SASEGT. The CDR3 nucleotides read TGTGCCAGCACCCGAGTTAACAGGGACCAGCCCCAGCATTTT. Amino acid sequence: CASTRVNRDQPQHF.

The chain has TRBV28 and TRBJ2-1, with D unclear. CDR1 and CDR2 from the germline V gene are MDHEN and SYDVKM. The CDR3 is 11 residues long. Deletions cut 5 bases from V and 12 bases from J, with 11 bases between. DNA for the CDR3: TGTGCCAGCAGTACCCCGAAGGGGCAGTTCTTC. Its protein product is CASSTPKGQFF. The full variable domain, its missing parts supplied by reference TRBV28 and TRBJ2-1, is DVKVTQSSRYLVKRTGEKVFLECVQDMDHENMFWYRQDPGLGLRLIYFSYDVKMKEKGDIPEGYSVSREKKERFSLILESASTNQTSMYLCASSTPKGQFFGPGTRLTVL.

CDR3 bases: TGTGCCAGCAGCGTAGAACTTTCCTCCTACGAGCAGTACTTC. This codes for CASSVELSSYEQYF. The chain combines TRBV9 with TRBJ2-7; D remains unclear. Trimming stripped 0 bases from V and 0 bases from J, with 7 bases between. This CDR3 spans 14 amino acids. In germline, CDR1 is SGDLS, CDR2 YYNGEE.

The rearrangement links TRBV6-1 to TRBJ2-1, with 9 bases matching TRBD2. This CDR3 has 15 residues. The germline gives CDR1 MNHNS, CDR2 SASEGT. Trimming removed 5 bases from V and 4 bases from J; junction bases left unmatched: 6. CDR3 amino acids: CASSIGLAGYNEQFF. The DNA for the CDR3 is TGTGCCAGCAGTATCGGCCTAGCGGGGTACAATGAGCAGTTCTTC.